The present T cell receptor (beta chain) was sequenced within a study of T cell changes during pregnancy in multiple sclerosis. Libraries were prepared by immunoSEQ multiplex PCR; TCRdb keeps only in-frame clonotypes and omits some of them. The data show around 58,000 clones, 75% to 95% seen once. The CDR3 is made up of 18 amino acids. CDR1 is SGHRS, CDR2 YFSETQ, per germline. Germline trimming cut 0 bases from V and 5 bases from J; bases unmatched to any gene: 7. The V and J genes are TRBV5-1 and TRBJ2-5; TRBD2 agrees at 16 bases. The sample was peripheral blood, taken before pregnancy. The TCR comes from a female donor with multiple sclerosis, enrolled in a pregnancy study. For the CDR3, the DNA is TGCGCCAGCAGCTTGGATCGGGGACTAGCGGGGGGGCGTGAGACCCAGTACTTC. Its translation is CASSLDRGLAGGRETQYF.